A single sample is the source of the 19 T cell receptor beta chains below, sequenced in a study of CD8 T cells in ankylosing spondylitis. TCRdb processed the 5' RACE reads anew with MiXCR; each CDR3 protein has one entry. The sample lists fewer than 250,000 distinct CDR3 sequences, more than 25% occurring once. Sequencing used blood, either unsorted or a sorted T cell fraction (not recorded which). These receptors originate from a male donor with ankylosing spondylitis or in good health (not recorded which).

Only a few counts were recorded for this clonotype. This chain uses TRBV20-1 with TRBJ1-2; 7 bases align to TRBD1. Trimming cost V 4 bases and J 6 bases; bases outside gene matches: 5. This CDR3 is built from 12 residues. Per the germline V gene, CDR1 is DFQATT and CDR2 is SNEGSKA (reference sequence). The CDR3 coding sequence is TGCAGTGCTACCCCTACAGGGGATGGCTACACCTTC. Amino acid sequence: CSATPTGDGYTF.

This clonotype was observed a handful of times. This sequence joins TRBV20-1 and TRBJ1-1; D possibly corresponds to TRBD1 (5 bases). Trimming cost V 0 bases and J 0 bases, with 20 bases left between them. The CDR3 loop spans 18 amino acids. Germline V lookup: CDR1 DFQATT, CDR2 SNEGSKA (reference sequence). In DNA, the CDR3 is TGCAGTGCTAGAGATTTTCACCAGGGCGAGATCATGAACACTGAAGCTTTCTTT. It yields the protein CSARDFHQGEIMNTEAFF.

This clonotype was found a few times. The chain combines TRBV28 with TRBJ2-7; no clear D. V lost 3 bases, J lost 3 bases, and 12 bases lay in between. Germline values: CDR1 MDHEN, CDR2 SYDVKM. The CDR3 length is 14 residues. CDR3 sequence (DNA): TGTGCCAGCAGTTTGTCAGGCAGACGCTACGAGCAGTACTTC. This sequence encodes CASSLSGRRYEQYF. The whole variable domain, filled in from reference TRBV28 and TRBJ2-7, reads DVKVTQSSRYLVKRTGEKVFLECVQDMDHENMFWYRQDPGLGLRLIYFSYDVKMKEKGDIPEGYSVSREKKERFSLILESASTNQTSMYLCASSLSGRRYEQYFGPGTRLTVT.

CDR3 amino acids: CASSSTARGEQYF. In DNA form, the CDR3 reads TGTGCCAGCAGCTCCACTGCCCGAGGCGAGCAGTACTTC. The J gene is TRBJ2-7, the V gene TRBV7-3, with unresolved D. The CDR3 has 13 amino acids. Trimming stripped 4 bases from V and 6 bases from J, with 13 bases between. The germline V gene encodes CDR1 SGHTA and CDR2 FQGTGA. The complete variable domain, with remaining parts taken from reference TRBV7-3 and TRBJ2-7, reads GAGVSQTPSNKVTEKGKYVELRCDPISGHTALYWYRQSLGQGPEFLIYFQGTGAADDSGLPNDRFFAVRPEGSVSTLKIQRTERGDSAVYLCASSSTARGEQYFGPGTRLTVT.

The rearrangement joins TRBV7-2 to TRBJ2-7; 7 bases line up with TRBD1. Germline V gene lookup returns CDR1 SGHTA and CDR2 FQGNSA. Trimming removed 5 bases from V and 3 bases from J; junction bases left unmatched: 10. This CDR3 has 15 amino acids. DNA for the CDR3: TGTGCCAGCAGCATTCTTCAGGGACAGAGCTACGAGCAGTACTTC. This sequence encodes CASSILQGQSYEQYF.

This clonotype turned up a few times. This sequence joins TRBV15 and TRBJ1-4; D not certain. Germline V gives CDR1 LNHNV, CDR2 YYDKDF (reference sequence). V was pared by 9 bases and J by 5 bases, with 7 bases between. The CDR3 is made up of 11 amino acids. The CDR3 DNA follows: TGTGCCACGGGAGAGAATGAAAAACTGTTTTTT. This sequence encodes CATGENEKLFF. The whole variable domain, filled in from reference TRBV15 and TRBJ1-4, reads DAMVIQNPRYQVTQFGKPVTLSCSQTLNHNVMYWYQQKSSQAPKLLFHYYDKDFNNEADTPDNFQSRRPNTSFCFLDIRSPGLGDTAMYLCATGENEKLFFGSGTQLSVL.

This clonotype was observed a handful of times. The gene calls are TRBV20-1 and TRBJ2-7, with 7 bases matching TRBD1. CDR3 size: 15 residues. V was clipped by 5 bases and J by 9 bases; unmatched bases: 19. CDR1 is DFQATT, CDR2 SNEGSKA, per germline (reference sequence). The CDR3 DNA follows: TGCAGTGCTCAAAAACCCGGGACAGACCTTACGGGGCAGTACTTC. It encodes CSAQKPGTDLTGQYF.

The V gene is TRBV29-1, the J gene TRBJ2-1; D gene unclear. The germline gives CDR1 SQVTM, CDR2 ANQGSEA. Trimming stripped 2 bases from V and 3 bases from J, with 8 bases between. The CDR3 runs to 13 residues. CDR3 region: CSVELENYNEQFF. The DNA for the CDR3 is TGCAGCGTTGAACTAGAAAACTACAATGAGCAGTTCTTC.

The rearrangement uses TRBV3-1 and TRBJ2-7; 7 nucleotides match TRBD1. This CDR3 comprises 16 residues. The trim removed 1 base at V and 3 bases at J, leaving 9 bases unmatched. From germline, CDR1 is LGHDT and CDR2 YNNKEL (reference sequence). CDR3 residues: CASSQGPGTDLYEQYF. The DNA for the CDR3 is TGTGCCAGCAGCCAAGGACCGGGGACAGATCTCTACGAGCAGTACTTC.

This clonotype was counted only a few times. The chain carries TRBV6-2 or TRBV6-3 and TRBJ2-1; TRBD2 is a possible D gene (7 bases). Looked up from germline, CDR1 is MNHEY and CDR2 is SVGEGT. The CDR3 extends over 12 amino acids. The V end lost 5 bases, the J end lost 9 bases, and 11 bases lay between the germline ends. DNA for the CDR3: TGTGCCAGCAGTAAGGGGGGGGTTGAGCAGTTCTTC. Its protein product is CASSKGGVEQFF.

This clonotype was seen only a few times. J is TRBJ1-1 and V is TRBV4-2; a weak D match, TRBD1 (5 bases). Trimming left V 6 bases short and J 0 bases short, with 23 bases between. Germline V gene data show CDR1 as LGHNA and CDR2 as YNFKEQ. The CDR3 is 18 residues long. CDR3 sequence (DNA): TGTGCCAGCAGACGCCTTAGGGGTTCGGGGATTCTGAACACTGAAGCTTTCTTT. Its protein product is CASRRLRGSGILNTEAFF.

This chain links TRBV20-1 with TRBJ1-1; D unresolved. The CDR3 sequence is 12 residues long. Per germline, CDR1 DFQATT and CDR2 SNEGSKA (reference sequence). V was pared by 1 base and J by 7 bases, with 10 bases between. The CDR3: CSARAGRGEAFF. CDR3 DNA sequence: TGCAGTGCTAGAGCGGGTCGCGGTGAAGCTTTCTTT.

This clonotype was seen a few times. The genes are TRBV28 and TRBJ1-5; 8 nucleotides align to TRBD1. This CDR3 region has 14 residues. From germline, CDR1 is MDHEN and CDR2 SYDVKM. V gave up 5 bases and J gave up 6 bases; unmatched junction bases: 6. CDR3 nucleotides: TGTGCCAGCAGTATTGGACAGGGAAGTCAGCCCCAGCATTTT. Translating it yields CASSIGQGSQPQHF.

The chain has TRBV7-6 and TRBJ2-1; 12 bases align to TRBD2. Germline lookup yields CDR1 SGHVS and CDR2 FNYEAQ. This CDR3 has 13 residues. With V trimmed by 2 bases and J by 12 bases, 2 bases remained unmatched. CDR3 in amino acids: CASSLLAGGPQFF. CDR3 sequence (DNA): TGTGCCAGCAGCTTACTAGCGGGGGGGCCGCAGTTCTTC.

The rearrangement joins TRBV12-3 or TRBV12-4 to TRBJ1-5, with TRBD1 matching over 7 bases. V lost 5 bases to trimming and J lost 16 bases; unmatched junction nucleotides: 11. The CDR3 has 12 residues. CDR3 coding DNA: TGTGCCAGCAGTCCTGGACAGGACCCTAAACATTTT. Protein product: CASSPGQDPKHF.

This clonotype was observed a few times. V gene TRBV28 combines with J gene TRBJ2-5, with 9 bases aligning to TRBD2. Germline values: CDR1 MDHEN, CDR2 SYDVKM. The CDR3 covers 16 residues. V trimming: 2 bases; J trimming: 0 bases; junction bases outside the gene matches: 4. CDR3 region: CASSLGTSFYQETQYF. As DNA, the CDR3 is TGTGCCAGCAGTTTAGGGACTAGCTTCTACCAAGAGACCCAGTACTTC.

The DNA of the CDR3 is TGTGTTACGGGACGAAGCAACTCCTACGAGCAGTACTTC. As protein: CVTGRSNSYEQYF. The V call is TRBV7-9, the J call TRBJ2-7; D tentatively fits TRBD1 or TRBD2 (5 bases each). Germline assignment: CDR1 SEHNR and CDR2 FQNEAQ (reference sequence). CDR3 length equals 13 residues.

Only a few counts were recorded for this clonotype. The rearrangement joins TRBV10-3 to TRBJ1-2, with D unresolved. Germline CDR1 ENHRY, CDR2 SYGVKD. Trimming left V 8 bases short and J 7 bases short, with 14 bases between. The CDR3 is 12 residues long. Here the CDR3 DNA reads TGTGCCATCCCGGACCCCGGGGTTGGCTACACCTTC. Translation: CAIPDPGVGYTF.

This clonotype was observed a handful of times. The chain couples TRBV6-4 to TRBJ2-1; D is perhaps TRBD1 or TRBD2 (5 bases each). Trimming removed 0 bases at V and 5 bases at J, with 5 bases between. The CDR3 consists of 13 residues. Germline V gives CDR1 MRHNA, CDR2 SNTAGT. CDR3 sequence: CASSDSGHNEQFF. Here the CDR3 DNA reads TGTGCCAGCAGTGACTCGGGACACAATGAGCAGTTCTTC.